The clone carrying this TCR beta chain appeared many times. Its antigen is not identified. The data originate from a study of metastatic and nonmetastatic thyroid tumors. About the study: Repertoires from blood and tumor or nodule tissue of malignant and benign thyroid patients were compared.

Study outcomes and limitations: Significantly higher TCR beta diversity was reportedly seen in malignant thyroid tumors than benign nodules, in blood and tumor.

There were no patients who had received any treatment before thyroid surgery. The CDR3 runs to 14 residues. V was pared by 5 bases and J by 3 bases, with 10 bases between. The germline gives CDR1 MNHEY, CDR2 SMNVEV (reference sequence). Authors' data handling: The study took CDR3 differences across clinicopathological groups and made a distant-metastasis classifier for papillary thyroid cancer from them. TCRdb reassembled clones from the PCR reads with MiXCR. The V and J calls were determined by TCRdb, not by the authors. The sample includes more than 90,000 clones, about 13% of them seen just once. The chain joins TRBV27 to TRBJ2-2; maybe TRBD1 (6 bases). What was sequenced was blood. This TCR was sampled from a female donor with papillary thyroid cancer or a benign thyroid nodule (not recorded which). Some clones in this sample may be carry-over from other donors' samples. The CDR3 loop reads CASSRTVYTGELFF. CDR3 DNA: TGTGCCAGCAGTCGGACAGTATACACCGGGGAGCTGTTTTTT.